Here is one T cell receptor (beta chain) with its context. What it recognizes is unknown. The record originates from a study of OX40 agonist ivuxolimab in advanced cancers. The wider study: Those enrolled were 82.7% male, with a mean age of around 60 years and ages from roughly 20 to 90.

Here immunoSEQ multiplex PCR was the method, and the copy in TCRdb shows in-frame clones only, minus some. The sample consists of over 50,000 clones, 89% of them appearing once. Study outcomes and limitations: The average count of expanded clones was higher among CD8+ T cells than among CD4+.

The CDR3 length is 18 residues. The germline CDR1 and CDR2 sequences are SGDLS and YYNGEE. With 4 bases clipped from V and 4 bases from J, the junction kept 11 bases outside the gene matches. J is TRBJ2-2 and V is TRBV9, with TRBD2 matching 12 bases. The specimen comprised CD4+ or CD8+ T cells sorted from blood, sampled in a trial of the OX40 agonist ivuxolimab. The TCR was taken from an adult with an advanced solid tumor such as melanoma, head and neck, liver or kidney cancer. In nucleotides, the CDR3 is TGTGCCAGCAGCCCCCGGACTAGCGGGATTCGTGGCACCGGGGAGCTGTTTTTT. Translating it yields CASSPRTSGIRGTGELFF.